Following are 32 T cell receptor beta chains from one sample sequenced in a study of cytomegalovirus exposure and HLA in healthy donors. Vbeta (60) and Jbeta (13) primers were used in the PCR. TCRdb keeps only in-frame clones here, not all; method: immunoSEQ multiplex PCR. The sample lists 150,000 to 200,000 clones; approximately 81% were seen once. The specimen was PBMCs. Receptor source: a woman younger than 30 in good health and CMV-seropositive.

This chain connects TRBV5-6 to TRBJ1-2; 8 nucleotides match TRBD1. Germline loops: CDR1 SGHDT, CDR2 YYEEEE. Trimming at V came to 4 bases and at J to 4 bases, leaving 6 bases not matched to a gene. This CDR3 contains 14 residues. The DNA of the CDR3 is TGTGCCAGCAGCCCCAGGGACAGGACCTATGGCTACACCTTC. Translation: CASSPRDRTYGYTF. Looking up the rest from reference TRBV5-6 and TRBJ1-2 gives the full variable domain: DAGVTQSPTHLIKTRGQQVTLRCSPKSGHDTVSWYQQALGQGPQFIFQYYEEEERQRGNFPDRFSGHQFPNYSSELNVNALLLGDSALYLCASSPRDRTYGYTFGSGTRLTVV.

This clone qualifies as medium-sized. The chain is built from TRBV21-1 and TRBJ2-2; the D call in the table, TRBD2, was not verified against the DNA. TRBV21-1 is annotated as a pseudogene. CDR3 length: 16 amino acids. CDR3 loop: CASSMASGGDTGELFF. The DNA of the CDR3 is TGTGCCAGCAGCATGGCCTCCGGGGGGGACACCGGGGAGCTGTTTTTT.

This clone was detected once. The V gene is TRBV4-2, the J gene TRBJ1-3; D remains ambiguous. The V gene lost 1 base and the J gene lost 2 bases, with 12 bases spanning the gap. Germline V gives CDR1 LGHNA, CDR2 YNFKEQ. The CDR3 is made up of 16 amino acids. The CDR3 region has the DNA TGTGCCAGCAGCCAAGGGCCTCCACAAGCTGGAAACACCATATATTTT. Residues: CASSQGPPQAGNTIYF.

CDR3 nucleotide sequence: TGTGCCATCAGTGAGAATCCCGGGGGTTATCAGCCCCAGCATTTT. Amino acid sequence: CAISENPGGYQPQHF. This chain joins TRBV10-3 and TRBJ1-5; weak D call: TRBD1 (5 bases). V dropped 2 bases and J dropped 5 bases, with 13 bases sitting between them. This CDR3 comprises 15 residues. Germline assignment: CDR1 ENHRY and CDR2 SYGVKD.

The chain joins TRBV6-5 to TRBJ2-1, with TRBD1 as a possible D gene (6 bases). Germline CDR1 is MNHEY and CDR2 is SVGAGI. This CDR3 spans 13 amino acids. The ends were cut back, 4 bases at V and 5 bases at J, with 9 bases in the middle. The CDR3 DNA sequence: TGTGCCAGCAGTTTGGGGGCGGACAATGAGCAGTTCTTC. Amino acids: CASSLGADNEQFF.

The V call is TRBV9, the J call TRBJ2-3, with a possible D match to TRBD1 (6 bases). CDR3 length: 12 residues. Germline assignment: CDR1 SGDLS and CDR2 YYNGEE. Trimming cost V 3 bases and J 8 bases, with 10 bases left between them. The CDR3 coding sequence is TGTGCCAGCAGCGAGACAGGAGGTACGCAGTATTTT. Residues: CASSETGGTQYF.

This chain uses TRBV6-4 with TRBJ2-2; D is perhaps TRBD1 (5 bases). CDR1 is MRHNA, CDR2 SNTAGT, per germline. CDR3 length: 14 amino acids. Deletions cut 6 bases from V and 1 base from J, with 9 bases between. CDR3 nucleotide sequence: TGTGCCAGCAGGCCAACAGGGAACACCGGGGAGCTGTTTTTT. It specifies CASRPTGNTGELFF.

This chain connects TRBV5-4 to TRBJ2-3, with 9 bases aligning to TRBD2. This CDR3 is 14 amino acids long. From germline, CDR1 is SGHNT and CDR2 YYREEE (reference sequence). V dropped 3 bases and J dropped 4; count of bases not matched to a gene: 3. The CDR3 region has the DNA TGTGCCAGCAGCTATAGCGGGGGCGCAGATACGCAGTATTTT. It is translated as CASSYSGGADTQYF.

The chain combines TRBV27 with TRBJ2-1, with TRBD2 matching 11 bases. The CDR3 length is 17 residues. Germline V lookup: CDR1 MNHEY, CDR2 SMNVEV (reference sequence). V trimming: 6 bases; J trimming: 8 bases; junction bases outside the gene matches: 15. Written as DNA, the CDR3 is TGTGCCAGCAGCATTCTTATAGCGGGGGGGCCGTCCGATGAGCAGTTCTTC. It is translated as CASSILIAGGPSDEQFF.

The chain employs TRBV5-6 and TRBJ2-7; TRBD1 is a possible D gene (6 bases). The CDR3 runs 14 residues. From germline, CDR1 is SGHDT and CDR2 YYEEEE. V was clipped by 1 base and J by 9 bases, with 17 bases between them. The CDR3 loop is CASSLRAGVFGQYF. DNA for the CDR3: TGTGCCAGCAGCTTGAGGGCAGGGGTGTTTGGGCAGTACTTC.

CDR3: CASSVRDTSSYEQYF. The CDR3 DNA reads TGCGCCAGCAGCGTTCGGGACACGAGCTCCTACGAGCAGTACTTC. V and J are TRBV4-1 and TRBJ2-7, with a possible D match to TRBD1 (6 bases). CDR3 length equals 15 residues. CDR1 and CDR2 from the germline V gene are MGHRA and YSYEKL. The V gene lost 5 bases and the J gene lost 0 bases, with 14 bases spanning the gap.

V gene TRBV5-1 combines with J gene TRBJ2-5, with no clear D. The J call is uncertain, as TRBJ2-7 better fits the DNA end. CDR1 is SGHRS and CDR2 is YFSETQ in the germline V gene. This CDR3 comprises 15 residues. The CDR3 region has the DNA TGCGCCAGCAGGCGAGGTCAAGGTCGAGGCTACGAGCAGTACTTC. Protein product: CASRRGQGRGYEQYF.

V is TRBV4-1 and J is TRBJ2-5; D might be TRBD1 (6 bases). The V gene's germline CDR1 is MGHRA and CDR2 YSYEKL. The V end lost 6 bases, the J end lost 0 bases, and 20 bases lay between the germline ends. The CDR3 is made up of 17 amino acids. The CDR3 protein is CASSRFVGTLYQETQYF. The CDR3 DNA sequence: TGCGCCAGCAGTCGATTTGTCGGGACACTGTACCAAGAGACCCAGTACTTC.

This chain joins TRBV28 and TRBJ1-3, with 8 bases matching TRBD1. This CDR3 is 14 amino acids long. V dropped 5 bases and J dropped 6; count of bases not matched to a gene: 6. Looked up from germline, CDR1 is MDHEN and CDR2 is SYDVKM. The CDR3 loop is CASSAPGGKNTIYF. CDR3 in DNA: TGTGCCAGCAGTGCCCCAGGGGGCAAAAACACCATATATTTT.

The V and J genes are TRBV4-1 and TRBJ1-1; 7 bases align to TRBD1. The CDR3 contains 15 residues. V gave up 0 bases and J gave up 5 bases; unmatched junction bases: 6. Germline lookup yields CDR1 MGHRA and CDR2 YSYEKL. In DNA form, the CDR3 reads TGCGCCAGCAGCCAAGATTCGGCAGGGGGGACTGAAGCTTTCTTT. Protein product: CASSQDSAGGTEAFF.

The rearrangement joins TRBV19 to TRBJ1-5; D gene unclear. The V gene's germline CDR1 is LNHDA and CDR2 SQIVND (reference sequence). V gave up 3 bases and J gave up 4 bases, with 10 bases separating them. This CDR3 spans 14 amino acids. The CDR3 bases are TGTGCCAGTAGTATCCCGGGGAGAAATCAGCCCCAGCATTTT. The encoded protein is CASSIPGRNQPQHF.

This chain connects TRBV5-4 to TRBJ1-2; D may be TRBD1 (5 bases). V lost 1 base and J 2 bases, leaving 6 bases between the germline ends. Looked up from germline, CDR1 is SGHNT and CDR2 is YYREEE (reference sequence). The CDR3 contains 13 residues. CDR3 protein: CASSLQGNYGYTF. CDR3 DNA sequence: TGTGCCAGCAGCTTGCAGGGCAACTATGGCTACACCTTC.

This chain uses TRBV6-5 with TRBJ2-1; D remains unclear. The CDR3 consists of 10 residues. V lost 7 bases to trimming and J lost 7 bases, with 5 bases between them. CDR1 is MNHEY and CDR2 is SVGAGI in the germline V gene. Written as DNA, the CDR3 is TGTGCCAGCATCGGGAATGAGCAGTTCTTC. Its protein is CASIGNEQFF.

V and J are TRBV7-9 and TRBJ1-6, with D hard to call. V was shortened by 5 bases and J by 10 bases, with 9 bases between the two germline ends. This CDR3 spans 12 amino acids. Per the germline V gene, CDR1 is SEHNR and CDR2 is FQNEAQ (reference sequence). The CDR3 DNA follows: TGTGCCAGCAGCGTCGGGGAGTCACCCCTCCACTTT. Protein: CASSVGESPLHF.

The chain has TRBV4-3 and TRBJ1-3; TRBD1 agrees at 10 bases. The CDR3 has 17 amino acids. V dropped 1 base and J dropped 4; count of bases not matched to a gene: 7. The germline V gene has CDR1 LGHNA and CDR2 YSLEER. CDR3 amino acids: CASSQGPDRGLGNTIYF. CDR3 coding DNA: TGCGCCAGCAGCCAAGGTCCAGACAGGGGGCTAGGAAACACCATATATTTT.

This chain connects TRBV5-6 to TRBJ2-7; D unclear. This CDR3 is 14 amino acids long. V lost 3 bases to trimming and J lost 2 bases, with 12 bases between them. Germline V gene data show CDR1 as SGHDT and CDR2 as YYEEEE. CDR3 protein: CASSYSPGTYEQYF. The CDR3 bases are TGTGCCAGCAGCTATTCGCCAGGTACCTACGAGCAGTACTTC.

This chain uses TRBV28 with TRBJ2-5; D remains unclear. V dropped 2 bases and J dropped 4 bases, with 11 bases sitting between them. Germline V gene lookup returns CDR1 MDHEN and CDR2 SYDVKM. This CDR3 has 14 residues. CDR3 in DNA: TGTGCCAGCAGTTTAGGAGAGGTGCGAGAGACCCAGTACTTC. Amino acids: CASSLGEVRETQYF.

The chain uses TRBV19 and TRBJ2-7, with a weak D call TRBD1 (6 bases). The CDR3 has 15 amino acids. The germline gives CDR1 LNHDA, CDR2 SQIVND (reference sequence). Deletions cut 2 bases from V and 7 bases from J, with 18 bases between. The CDR3 here is CASSISGDGISEQYF. The CDR3 bases are TGTGCCAGTAGTATATCAGGGGATGGAATTTCTGAGCAGTACTTC.

J is TRBJ1-2 and V is TRBV7-9; D is uncertain. Trimming shortened V by 2 bases and J by 6 bases, and 7 bases separated the two germline ends. Germline CDR1 SEHNR, CDR2 FQNEAQ (reference sequence). The CDR3 totals 12 residues. The CDR3 DNA sequence: TGTGCCAGCAGCTTATTTTCTGATGGCTACACCTTC. Its protein is CASSLFSDGYTF.

The V gene is TRBV29-1, the J gene TRBJ1-1; a possible D gene is TRBD1 (6 bases). Per the germline V gene, CDR1 is SQVTM and CDR2 is ANQGSEA. The CDR3 totals 14 residues. CDR3: CSIRVGTLNTEAFF. CDR3 in DNA: TGCAGTATACGAGTAGGGACACTGAACACTGAAGCTTTCTTT.

The chain is built from TRBV5-4 and TRBJ2-5, with D perhaps matching TRBD1 (6 bases). The J call is in doubt because the DNA end fits TRBJ2-7 better. The CDR3 totals 12 residues. Germline lookup yields CDR1 SGHNT and CDR2 YYREEE (reference sequence). The CDR3 DNA reads as TGTGCCAGCAGTTATGGACAGTCCGAGCAGTACTTC. Protein sequence: CASSYGQSEQYF.

The chain has TRBV9 and TRBJ2-3; perhaps TRBD2 as D (5 bases). The CDR3 consists of 14 residues. Germline loops: CDR1 SGDLS, CDR2 YYNGEE. Deletions cut 6 bases from V and 4 bases from J, with 15 bases between. CDR3 nucleotide sequence: TGTGCCAGCAACGCCGGACTGTCCCCAGATACGCAGTATTTT. Its protein is CASNAGLSPDTQYF.

The chain is built from TRBV5-3 and TRBJ2-4; D is unresolved. TRBV5-3 is an open reading frame, and its role is uncertain. V was pared by 1 base and J by 1 base, with 12 bases between. CDR3 size: 16 residues. The CDR3 sequence is CARSLSASNAKNIQYF. In DNA form, the CDR3 reads TGTGCCAGAAGCTTGTCTGCTAGTAATGCCAAAAACATTCAGTACTTC.

The chain links TRBV29-1 to TRBJ1-2, with TRBD1 as a possible D gene (5 bases). Germline V gives CDR1 SQVTM, CDR2 ANQGSEA. The V and J ends lost 7 bases and 6 bases respectively, with 12 bases between them. The CDR3 is 11 amino acids. CDR3 in amino acids: CSGPQGDGYTF. The CDR3 coding sequence is TGCAGCGGCCCGCAGGGTGATGGCTACACCTTC.

CDR3 bases: TGTGCCAGCAGCTTGGTACAGGGGAGTAATTCACCCCTCCACTTT. Protein: CASSLVQGSNSPLHF. The V gene is TRBV5-8, the J gene TRBJ1-6; the match to TRBD1 covers 7 bases. Germline CDR1 SGHTS, CDR2 YDEGEE. The junction had 3 bases not matched to a gene; V was cut back by 0 bases and J by 6 bases. The CDR3 consists of 15 residues.

V and J are TRBV5-1 and TRBJ2-3; D ambiguous. CDR1 SGHRS and CDR2 YFSETQ come from the germline V gene. Trimming took off 1 base at V and 2 bases at J, with 8 bases between the two ends. This CDR3 region has 14 residues. The CDR3 region has the DNA TGCGCCAGCAGCTTGTCGACTTCCACAGATACGCAGTATTTT. It encodes CASSLSTSTDTQYF.

The chain joins TRBV6-1 to TRBJ2-5, with 7 bases lining up with TRBD2. From germline, CDR1 is MNHNS and CDR2 SASEGT. V shed 6 bases, J shed 5 bases, and the junction held 12 bases outside the gene matches. CDR3 length: 15 amino acids. The DNA of the CDR3 is TGTGCCAGCAGAGATTGGAGCGGGGTAAACGAGACCCAGTACTTC. This sequence encodes CASRDWSGVNETQYF.